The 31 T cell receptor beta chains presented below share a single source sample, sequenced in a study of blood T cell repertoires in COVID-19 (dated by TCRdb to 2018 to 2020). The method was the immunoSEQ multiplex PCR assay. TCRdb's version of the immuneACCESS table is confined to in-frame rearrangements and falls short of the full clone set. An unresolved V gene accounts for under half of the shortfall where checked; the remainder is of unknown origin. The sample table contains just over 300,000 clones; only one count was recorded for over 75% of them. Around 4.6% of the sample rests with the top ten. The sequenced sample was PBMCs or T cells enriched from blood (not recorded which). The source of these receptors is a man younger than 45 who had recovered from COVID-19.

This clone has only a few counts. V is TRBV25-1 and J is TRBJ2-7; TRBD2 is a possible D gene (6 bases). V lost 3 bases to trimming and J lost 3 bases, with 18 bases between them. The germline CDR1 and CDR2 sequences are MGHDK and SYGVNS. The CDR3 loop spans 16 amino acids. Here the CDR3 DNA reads TGTGCCAGCAGTGAGCAGGGAGGTTTAGGCCTCTACGAGCAGTACTTC. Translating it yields CASSEQGGLGLYEQYF.

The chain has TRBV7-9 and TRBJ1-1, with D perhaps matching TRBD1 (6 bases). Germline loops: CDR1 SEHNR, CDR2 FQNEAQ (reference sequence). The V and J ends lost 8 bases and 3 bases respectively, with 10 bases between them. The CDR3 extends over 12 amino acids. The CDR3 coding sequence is TGTGCCAGCGACGAGGGGGACACTGAAGCTTTCTTT. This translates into CASDEGDTEAFF.

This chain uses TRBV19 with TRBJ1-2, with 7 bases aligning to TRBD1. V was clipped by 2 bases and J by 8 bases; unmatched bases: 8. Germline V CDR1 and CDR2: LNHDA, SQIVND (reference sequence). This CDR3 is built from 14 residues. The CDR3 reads CASSITGDPRGYTF. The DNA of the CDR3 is TGTGCCAGTAGTATAACAGGGGACCCCAGGGGCTACACCTTC.

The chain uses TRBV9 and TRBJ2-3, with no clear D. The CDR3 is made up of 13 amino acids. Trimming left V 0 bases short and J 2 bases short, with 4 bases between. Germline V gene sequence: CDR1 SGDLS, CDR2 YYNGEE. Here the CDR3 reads CASSVDTTDTQYF. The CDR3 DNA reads TGTGCCAGCAGCGTAGACACCACAGATACGCAGTATTTT.

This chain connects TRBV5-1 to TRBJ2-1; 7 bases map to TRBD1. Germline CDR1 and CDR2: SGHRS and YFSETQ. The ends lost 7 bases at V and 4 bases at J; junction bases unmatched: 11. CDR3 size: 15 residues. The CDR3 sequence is CASGEGASGYNEQFF. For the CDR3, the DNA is TGCGCCAGCGGAGAGGGGGCGAGCGGTTACAATGAGCAGTTCTTC.

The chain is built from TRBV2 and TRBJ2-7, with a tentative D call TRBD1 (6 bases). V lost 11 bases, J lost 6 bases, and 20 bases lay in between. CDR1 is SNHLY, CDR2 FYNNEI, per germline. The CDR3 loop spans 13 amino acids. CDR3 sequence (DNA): TGTGCCGGGGGCCAGGTGAGGTTCGGCGAGCAGTACTTC. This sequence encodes CAGGQVRFGEQYF.

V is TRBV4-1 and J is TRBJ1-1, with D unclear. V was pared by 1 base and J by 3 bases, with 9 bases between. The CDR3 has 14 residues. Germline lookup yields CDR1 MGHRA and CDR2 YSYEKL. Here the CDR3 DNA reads TGCGCCAGCAGCCAAGGGGCCAGCTACACTGAAGCTTTCTTT. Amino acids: CASSQGASYTEAFF.

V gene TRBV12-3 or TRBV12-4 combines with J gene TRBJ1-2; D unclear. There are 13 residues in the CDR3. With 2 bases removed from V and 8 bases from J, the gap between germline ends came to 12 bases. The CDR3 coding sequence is TGTGCCAGCAGTTTAACGGGGTCGTGGGGCTACACCTTC. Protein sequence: CASSLTGSWGYTF.

This CDR3 is CASSLHAGTSREEQYF. In nucleotides, the CDR3 is TGTGCCAGCAGCTTACACGCCGGGACATCGCGGGAGGAGCAGTACTTC. The V gene is TRBV7-2, the J gene TRBJ2-7, with a weak D call TRBD2 (7 bases). The V end was cut by 2 bases, the J end by 7 bases, with 21 bases between. CDR1 is SGHTA, CDR2 FQGNSA, per germline. The CDR3 runs 16 residues. The variable domain in full, with the rest retrieved from reference TRBV7-2 and TRBJ2-7, is GAGVSQSPSNKVTEKGKDVELRCDPISGHTALYWYRQSLGQGLEFLIYFQGNSAPDKSGLPSDRFSAERTGGSVSTLTIQRTQQEDSAVYLCASSLHAGTSREEQYFGPGTRLTVT.

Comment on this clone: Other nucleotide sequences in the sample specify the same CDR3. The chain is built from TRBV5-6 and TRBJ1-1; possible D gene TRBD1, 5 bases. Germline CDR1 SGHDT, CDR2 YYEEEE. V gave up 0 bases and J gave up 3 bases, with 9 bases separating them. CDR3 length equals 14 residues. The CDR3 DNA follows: TGTGCCAGCAGCTTGGGGCCGGGGGACACTGAAGCTTTCTTT. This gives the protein CASSLGPGDTEAFF.

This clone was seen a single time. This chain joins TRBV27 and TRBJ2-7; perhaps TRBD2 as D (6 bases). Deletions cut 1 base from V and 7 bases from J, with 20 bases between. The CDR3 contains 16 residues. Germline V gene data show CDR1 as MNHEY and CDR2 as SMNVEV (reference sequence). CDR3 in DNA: TGTGCCAGCAGTTTATTGACTAGGGGTGCCTTGGAAGAGCAGTACTTC. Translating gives CASSLLTRGALEEQYF.

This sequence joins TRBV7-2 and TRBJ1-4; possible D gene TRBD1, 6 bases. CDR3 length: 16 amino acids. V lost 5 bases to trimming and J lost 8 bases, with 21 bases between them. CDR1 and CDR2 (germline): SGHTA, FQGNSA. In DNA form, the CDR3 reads TGTGCCAGCAGCCCAGCGACGGGACAACCTCGGGAAAAACTGTTTTTT. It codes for CASSPATGQPREKLFF.

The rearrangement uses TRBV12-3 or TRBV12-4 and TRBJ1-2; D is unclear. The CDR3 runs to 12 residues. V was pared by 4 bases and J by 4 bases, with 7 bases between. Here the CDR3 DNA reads TGTGCCAGCAGTTCGGGGTTCTATGGCTACACCTTC. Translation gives CASSSGFYGYTF.

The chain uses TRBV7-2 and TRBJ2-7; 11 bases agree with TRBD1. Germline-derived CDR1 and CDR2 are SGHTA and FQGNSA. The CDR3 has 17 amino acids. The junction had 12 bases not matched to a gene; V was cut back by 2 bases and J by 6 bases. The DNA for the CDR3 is TGTGCCAGCAGCTTAAAGAGGGCCGGGACAGGGGGAGGCGAGCAGTACTTC. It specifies CASSLKRAGTGGGEQYF.

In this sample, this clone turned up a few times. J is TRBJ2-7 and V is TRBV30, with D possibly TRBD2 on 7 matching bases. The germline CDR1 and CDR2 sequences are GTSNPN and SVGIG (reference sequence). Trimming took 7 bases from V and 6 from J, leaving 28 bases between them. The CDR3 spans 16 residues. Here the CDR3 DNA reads TGTGCCTTTGGGTCGTTGGGGGGGACACCTGGAGTCGAGCAGTACTTC. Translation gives CAFGSLGGTPGVEQYF.

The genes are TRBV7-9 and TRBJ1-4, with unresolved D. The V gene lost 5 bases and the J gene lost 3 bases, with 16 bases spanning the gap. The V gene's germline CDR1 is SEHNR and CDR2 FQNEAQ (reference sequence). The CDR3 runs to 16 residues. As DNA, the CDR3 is TGTGCCAGCAGCCCCCTACCGGGTTTGGCTAATGAAAAACTGTTTTTT. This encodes CASSPLPGLANEKLFF.

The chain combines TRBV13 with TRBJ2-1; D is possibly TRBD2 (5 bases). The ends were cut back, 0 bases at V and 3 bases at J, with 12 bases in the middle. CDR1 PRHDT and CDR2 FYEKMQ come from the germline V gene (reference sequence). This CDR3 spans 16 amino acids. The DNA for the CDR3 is TGTGCCAGCAGCTTAGGGGACTCGGGTTTCTACAATGAGCAGTTCTTC. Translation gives CASSLGDSGFYNEQFF.

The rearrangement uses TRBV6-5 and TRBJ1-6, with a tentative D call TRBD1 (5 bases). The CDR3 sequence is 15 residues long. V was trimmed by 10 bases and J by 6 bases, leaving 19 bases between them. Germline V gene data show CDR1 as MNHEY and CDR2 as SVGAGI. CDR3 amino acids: CATIRRPGINSPLHF. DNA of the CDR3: TGTGCCACAATCCGGCGACCAGGGATTAATTCACCCCTCCACTTT.

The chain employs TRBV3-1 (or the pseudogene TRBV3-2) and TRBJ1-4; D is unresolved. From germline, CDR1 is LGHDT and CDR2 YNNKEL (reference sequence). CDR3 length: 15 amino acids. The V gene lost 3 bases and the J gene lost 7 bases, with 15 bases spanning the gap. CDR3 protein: CASSHPSGGVEKLFF. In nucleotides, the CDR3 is TGTGCCAGCAGCCACCCGAGCGGCGGGGTTGAAAAACTGTTTTTT.

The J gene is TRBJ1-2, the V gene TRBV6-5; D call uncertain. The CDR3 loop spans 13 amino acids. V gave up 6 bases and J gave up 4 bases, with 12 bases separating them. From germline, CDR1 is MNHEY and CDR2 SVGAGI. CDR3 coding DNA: TGTGCCAGCAGGCGGACTTTACCCTATGGCTACACCTTC. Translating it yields CASRRTLPYGYTF.

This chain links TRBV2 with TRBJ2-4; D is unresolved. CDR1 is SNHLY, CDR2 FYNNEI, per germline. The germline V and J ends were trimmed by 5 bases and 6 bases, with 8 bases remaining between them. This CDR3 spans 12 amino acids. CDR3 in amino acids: CASSPSGNIQYF. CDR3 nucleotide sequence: TGTGCCAGCAGTCCCTCAGGAAACATTCAGTACTTC.

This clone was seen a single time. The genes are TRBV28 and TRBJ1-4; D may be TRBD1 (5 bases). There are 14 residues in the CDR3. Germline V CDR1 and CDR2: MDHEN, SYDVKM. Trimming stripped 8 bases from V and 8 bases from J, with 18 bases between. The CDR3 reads CASSAQGVREKLFF. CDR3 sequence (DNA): TGTGCCAGCTCTGCCCAAGGGGTGAGAGAAAAACTGTTTTTT.

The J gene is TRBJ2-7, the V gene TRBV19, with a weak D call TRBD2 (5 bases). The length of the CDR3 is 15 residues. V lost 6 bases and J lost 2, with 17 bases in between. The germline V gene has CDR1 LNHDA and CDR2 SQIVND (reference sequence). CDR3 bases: TGTGCCAGTAGCCGCCGACTGGCGGGTGCCTACGAGCAGTACTTC. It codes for CASSRRLAGAYEQYF.

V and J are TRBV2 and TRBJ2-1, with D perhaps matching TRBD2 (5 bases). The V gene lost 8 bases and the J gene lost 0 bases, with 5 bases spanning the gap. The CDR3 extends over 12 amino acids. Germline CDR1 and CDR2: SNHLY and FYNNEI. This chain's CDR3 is CASRDSYNEQFF. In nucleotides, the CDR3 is TGTGCCAGCCGGGACTCCTACAATGAGCAGTTCTTC.

The CDR3: CASSYNGNTGELFF. The CDR3 nucleotides read TGTGCCAGCAGTTACAACGGGAACACCGGGGAGCTGTTTTTT. The chain uses TRBV6-6 and TRBJ2-2, with D hard to call. Germline V gene lookup returns CDR1 MNHNY and CDR2 SVGAGI (reference sequence). V shed 2 bases and J shed 1 base, with 5 bases lying between them. CDR3 length: 14 amino acids.

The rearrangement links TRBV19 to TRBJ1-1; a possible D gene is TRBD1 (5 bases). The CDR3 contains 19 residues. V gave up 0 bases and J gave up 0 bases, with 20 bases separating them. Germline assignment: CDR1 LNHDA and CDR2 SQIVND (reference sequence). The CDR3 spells CASSIDGGDGYLMNTEAFF. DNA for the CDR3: TGTGCCAGTAGTATAGATGGGGGGGACGGATACCTGATGAACACTGAAGCTTTCTTT.

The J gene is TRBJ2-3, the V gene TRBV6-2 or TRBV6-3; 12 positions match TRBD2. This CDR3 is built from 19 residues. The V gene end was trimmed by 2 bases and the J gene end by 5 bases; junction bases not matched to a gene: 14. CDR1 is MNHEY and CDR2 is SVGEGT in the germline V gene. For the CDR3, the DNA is TGTGCCAGCAGTTACCCCATTCCTAGCGGGGGGGCCCGAGGAGATACGCAGTATTTT. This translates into CASSYPIPSGGARGDTQYF.

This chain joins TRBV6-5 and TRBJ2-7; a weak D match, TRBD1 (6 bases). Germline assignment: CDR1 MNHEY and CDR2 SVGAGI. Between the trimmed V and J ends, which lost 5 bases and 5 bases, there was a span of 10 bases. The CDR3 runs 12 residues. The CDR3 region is CASSQGRDEQYF. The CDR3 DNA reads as TGTGCCAGCAGTCAGGGGCGGGACGAGCAGTACTTC.

The CDR3 DNA follows: TGTGCCAGCGGCAGGACTAGCGGGAGTCGGAATGAGCAGTTCTTC. Protein product: CASGRTSGSRNEQFF. The genes are TRBV5-6 and TRBJ2-1; 13 bases agree with TRBD2. The V gene's germline CDR1 is SGHDT and CDR2 YYEEEE. This CDR3 has 15 residues. The V gene end was trimmed by 7 bases and the J gene end by 7 bases; junction bases not matched to a gene: 8.

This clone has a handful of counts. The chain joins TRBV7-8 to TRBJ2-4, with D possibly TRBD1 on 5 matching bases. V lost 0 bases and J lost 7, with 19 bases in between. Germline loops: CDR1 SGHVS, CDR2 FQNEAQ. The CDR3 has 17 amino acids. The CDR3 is CASSLAHGRRPGNIQYF. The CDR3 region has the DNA TGTGCCAGCAGCTTAGCTCATGGTCGGCGACCAGGGAACATTCAGTACTTC.

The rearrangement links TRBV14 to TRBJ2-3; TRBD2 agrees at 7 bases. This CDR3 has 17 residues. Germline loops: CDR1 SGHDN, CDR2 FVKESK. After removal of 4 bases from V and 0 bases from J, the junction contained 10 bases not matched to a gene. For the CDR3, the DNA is TGTGCCAGCAGCCGAGATACCCTGCGGGGGAGCACAGATACGCAGTATTTT. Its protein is CASSRDTLRGSTDTQYF.